These 13 T cell receptor beta chains were all obtained from the same sample, sequenced in a study of shared clonotypes between healthy human individuals. Sequencing was performed with immunoSEQ multiplex PCR; in TCRdb, only in-frame clones are kept and a portion is missing. The profile shows approximately 340,000 clones, roughly 70% of them singletons. Sequencing used memory CD4+ T cells sorted from blood. The subset here: CD45RA-negative fraction. The receptors come from a man under 40 in good health.

The rearrangement links TRBV7-9 to TRBJ1-2; the match to TRBD1 covers 7 bases. The germline gives CDR1 SEHNR, CDR2 FQNEAQ (reference sequence). This CDR3 region has 14 residues. With V trimmed by 2 bases and J by 2 bases, 2 bases remained unmatched. CDR3 in amino acids: CASSLRDSNYGYTF. DNA of the CDR3: TGTGCCAGCAGCTTAAGGGACAGCAACTATGGCTACACCTTC.

V usage is TRBV18 and J usage is TRBJ2-7; D not certain. Trimming pared 3 bases from V and 5 bases from J, leaving 14 bases between. Germline CDR1 KGHSH, CDR2 LQKENI. This CDR3 contains 14 residues. CDR3 residues: CASSPSLGQNEQYF. The CDR3 DNA follows: TGTGCCAGCTCACCCTCCCTCGGCCAGAACGAGCAGTACTTC.

This clone was seen only a few times. The chain has TRBV27 and TRBJ2-3, with 9 nucleotides matching TRBD2. The CDR3 spans 17 residues. Germline values: CDR1 MNHEY, CDR2 SMNVEV (reference sequence). Germline trimming cut 6 bases from V and 0 bases from J; bases unmatched to any gene: 10. Written as DNA, the CDR3 is TGTGCCAGCAGGGGAAGAATGACTAGCGGAAGCACAGATACGCAGTATTTT. Protein: CASRGRMTSGSTDTQYF.

This sequence joins TRBV5-4 and TRBJ1-2, with TRBD1 identical over 8 bases. Per the germline V gene, CDR1 is SGHNT and CDR2 is YYREEE (reference sequence). V shed 0 bases, J shed 3 bases, and the junction held 10 bases outside the gene matches. This CDR3 contains 17 residues. CDR3 protein: CASSLDPWQGADYGYTF. Written as DNA, the CDR3 is TGTGCCAGCAGCTTGGACCCTTGGCAGGGGGCGGACTATGGCTACACCTTC.

This clone showed up just once. The CDR3 DNA sequence: TGTGCCACCAGCAGACGATCCACAGATACGCAGTATTTT. Translating it yields CATSRRSTDTQYF. The rearrangement uses TRBV15 and TRBJ2-3; D gene ambiguous. The CDR3 covers 13 residues. Trimming pared 2 bases from V and 2 bases from J, leaving 5 bases between. Germline assignment: CDR1 LNHNV and CDR2 YYDKDF (reference sequence).

The V and J genes are TRBV18 and TRBJ2-1; D gene uncertain. V lost 2 bases, J lost 6 bases, and 5 bases lay in between. The CDR3 loop spans 12 amino acids. The germline CDR1 and CDR2 sequences are KGHSH and LQKENI. Here the CDR3 DNA reads TGTGCCAGCTCACCATTTACCAATGAGCAGTTCTTC. It specifies CASSPFTNEQFF.

This clone was seen more than once but under ten times. A much larger clone lies one base from this, so it may be a read error. Other DNA sequences in this specimen translate into the identical CDR3. This chain connects TRBV7-2 to TRBJ2-1; D not resolved. With 1 base removed from V and 5 bases from J, the gap between germline ends came to 6 bases. Germline CDR1 reads SGHTA; CDR2 reads FQGNSA. The CDR3 loop spans 13 amino acids. The DNA of the CDR3 is TGTGCCAGCAGCTTAGGGCAGAACAATGAGCAGTTCTTC. It is translated as CASSLGQNNEQFF.

This clone was counted a single time. This rearrangement joins TRBV7-2 to TRBJ2-1; no reliable D call. V was clipped by 0 bases and J by 5 bases, with 5 bases between them. Germline CDR1 and CDR2: SGHTA and FQGNSA. This CDR3 is built from 13 residues. The CDR3 is CASSLAENNEQFF. CDR3 DNA: TGTGCCAGCAGCTTAGCAGAGAACAATGAGCAGTTCTTC.

V is TRBV2 and J is TRBJ1-1; D possibly corresponds to TRBD1 (5 bases). There are 12 residues in the CDR3. Looked up from germline, CDR1 is SNHLY and CDR2 is FYNNEI. Trimming pared 8 bases from V and 1 base from J, leaving 8 bases between. The CDR3 spells CASHDRNTEAFF. CDR3 in DNA: TGTGCCAGCCACGACAGGAACACTGAAGCTTTCTTT.

The V gene is TRBV6-5, the J gene TRBJ1-5; TRBD1 might be the D (6 bases). V gave up 2 bases and J gave up 4 bases, with 9 bases separating them. The CDR3 sequence is 14 residues long. Germline V gene lookup returns CDR1 MNHEY and CDR2 SVGAGI. Here the CDR3 DNA reads TGTGCCAGCAGTTACGAGCAGGGGAATCAGCCCCAGCATTTT. Amino acid sequence: CASSYEQGNQPQHF.

V gene TRBV2 combines with J gene TRBJ2-4; D remains unclear. Germline V gives CDR1 SNHLY, CDR2 FYNNEI. V was cut by 10 bases and J by 0 bases, with 13 bases left in between. The CDR3 consists of 14 residues. CDR3 sequence: CATKPSEAKNIQYF. The CDR3 DNA reads TGTGCCACCAAGCCGAGCGAAGCCAAAAACATTCAGTACTTC.

This chain connects TRBV18 to TRBJ1-5; D gene unclear. CDR1 KGHSH and CDR2 LQKENI come from the germline V gene. CDR3 length: 15 residues. V dropped 2 bases and J dropped 4 bases, with 12 bases sitting between them. The CDR3 nucleotides are TGTGCCAGCTCACCAACTTCAGGTAATAATCAGCCCCAGCATTTT. Translation gives CASSPTSGNNQPQHF.

This chain connects TRBV5-1 to TRBJ2-2; 9 nucleotides match TRBD1. This CDR3 has 16 amino acids. Germline trimming cut 2 bases from V and 7 bases from J; bases unmatched to any gene: 9. The germline V gene encodes CDR1 SGHRS and CDR2 YFSETQ. CDR3 DNA: TGCGCCAGCAGCTTAGGGACAGGGTTATACCACGGGGAGCTGTTTTTT. Encoded protein: CASSLGTGLYHGELFF.